This T cell receptor beta chain derives from a study of STAT5B mutations in CD4+ large granular lymphocyte leukemia. Study results and limitations: TRBV06-family usage was enriched in top patient clones (8/27) versus controls (2/35). Patient CD4-sorted repertoires looked more clonal than healthy CD4+ repertoires, even without putative leukemic clones.

This CDR3 is 15 amino acids long. The V end was cut by 3 bases, the J end by 6 bases, with 17 bases between. CDR1 and CDR2 (germline): SEHNR, FQNEAQ (reference sequence). Controls came from buffy coats of healthy blood donors. This clone was recorded a few times. Its antigen remains unknown. Per the study methods: Productive clonotypes were detectable down to 2.59 x 10-5 frequency. Libraries were prepared by immunoSEQ multiplex PCR; TCRdb keeps only in-frame clonotypes and omits some of them. From that table come the V and J calls and clone size; the DNA was used to work out D and trimming. The sample lists tens of thousands of clones; roughly 65% were seen once.

The chain couples TRBV7-9 to TRBJ1-1; the D is unclear. This TCR came from a human donor in good health. Material: CD4+ T cells from blood buffy coats. CDR3 protein: CASSFPSEGRAEAFF. The CDR3 bases are TGTGCCAGCAGCTTCCCCTCGGAAGGGAGGGCTGAAGCTTTCTTT.